These 20 T cell receptor beta chains share one sample of origin, sequenced in a study of blood T cell repertoires in COVID-19. Sequenced by immunoSEQ multiplex PCR; TCRdb stores in-frame clones only, minus some. Of approximately 24,000 clones in the sample, about nine tenths were seen once. Sequenced: peripheral blood. These receptors originate from a man aged 50 to 60 with active COVID-19.

Only one count was recorded for this clone. The V gene is TRBV7-9, the J gene TRBJ1-2; 8 bases are shared with TRBD1. This CDR3 is built from 14 residues. After removal of 5 bases from V and 3 bases from J, the junction contained 5 bases not matched to a gene. The V gene's germline CDR1 is SEHNR and CDR2 FQNEAQ (reference sequence). The CDR3 nucleotides are TGTGCCAGCAGCCAAGGACAGGGATACTATGGCTACACCTTC. Protein product: CASSQGQGYYGYTF.

This sequence joins TRBV30 and TRBJ1-5; 10 positions match TRBD1. V was pared by 5 bases and J by 6 bases, with 4 bases of the junction left unmatched. CDR3 length: 13 residues. The V gene's germline CDR1 is GTSNPN and CDR2 SVGIG (reference sequence). CDR3 bases: TGTGCCTGGGCGACAGGGGGCGGTCAGCCCCAGCATTTT. Its protein product is CAWATGGGQPQHF. Based on the CDR3 plus reference TRBV30 and TRBJ1-5, the full variable domain is SQTIHQWPATLVQPVGSPLSLECTVEGTSNPNLYWYRQAAGRGLQLLFYSVGIGQISSEVPQNLSASRPQDRQFILSSKKLLLSDSGFYLCAWATGGGQPQHFGDGTRLSIL.

CDR3 sequence: CASSLPGGQNTEAFF. The CDR3 DNA reads as TGCGCCAGCAGCCTCCCCGGGGGGCAGAACACTGAAGCTTTCTTT. The V gene is TRBV4-1, the J gene TRBJ1-1, with D maybe TRBD1 (6 bases). Germline lookup yields CDR1 MGHRA and CDR2 YSYEKL. The CDR3 is 15 amino acids. V gave up 4 bases and J gave up 1 base, with 13 bases separating them.

This clone was observed a handful of times. The CDR3 DNA is TGTGCCAGCAGGGCAGGCCTGAGCAATCAGCCCCAGCATTTT. As protein: CASRAGLSNQPQHF. V and J are TRBV2 and TRBJ1-5; D unclear. From germline, CDR1 is SNHLY and CDR2 FYNNEI. CDR3 length: 14 amino acids. The V end lost 6 bases, the J end lost 1 base, and 10 bases lay between the germline ends.

The chain couples TRBV4-3 to TRBJ2-3; 9 bases are a match to TRBD2. The CDR3 consists of 17 residues. V shed 4 bases, J shed 0 bases, and the junction held 8 bases outside the gene matches. The V gene's germline CDR1 is LGHNA and CDR2 YSLEER. The CDR3 loop is CASSLRSLAGSTDTQYF. DNA for the CDR3: TGCGCCAGCAGCCTAAGATCCCTAGCGGGGAGCACAGATACGCAGTATTTT.

This chain's CDR3 is CASSQGSWAGELFF. The CDR3 DNA sequence: TGTGCCAGCAGCCAAGGGTCTTGGGCAGGGGAACTGTTTTTT. The chain carries TRBV3-1 (or the pseudogene TRBV3-2) and TRBJ1-4, with TRBD1 as a possible D gene (6 bases). The CDR3 is 14 residues long. V lost 1 base and J 12 bases, leaving 15 bases between the germline ends. From germline, CDR1 is LGHDT and CDR2 YNNKEL (reference sequence).

This chain uses TRBV5-4 with TRBJ2-7; D may be TRBD2 (5 bases). V dropped 5 bases and J dropped 7 bases, with 13 bases sitting between them. Germline CDR1 is SGHNT and CDR2 is YYREEE (reference sequence). The CDR3 sequence is 12 residues long. DNA for the CDR3: TGTGCCAGCAGTACGTGGGAGCGGGAGCAGTACTTC. Protein sequence: CASSTWEREQYF.

The genes are TRBV5-1 and TRBJ2-3, with 11 bases matching TRBD2. Trimming cost V 5 bases and J 2 bases; bases outside gene matches: 7. Germline CDR1 is SGHRS and CDR2 is YFSETQ. The CDR3 loop spans 16 amino acids. The CDR3: CASRRTSGGPTDTQYF. CDR3 in DNA: TGCGCCAGCAGGAGAACTAGCGGGGGCCCCACAGATACGCAGTATTTT.

The chain recombines TRBV7-9 with TRBJ1-2; 7 bases are shared with TRBD1. The CDR3 has 13 residues. J lost 6 bases, V lost 5 bases, and 6 bases had no gene match. Per the germline V gene, CDR1 is SEHNR and CDR2 is FQNEAQ (reference sequence). CDR3 nucleotides: TGTGCCAGCAGCCCGACAGGGACTCATGGCTACACCTTC. Amino acids: CASSPTGTHGYTF.

The CDR3 reads CASGSSGQFF. CDR3 bases: TGTGCCAGCGGGAGTTCGGGGCAGTTCTTC. V is TRBV27 and J is TRBJ2-1, with TRBD2 as a possible D gene (5 bases). V was cut by 8 bases and J by 12 bases, with 11 bases left in between. The CDR3 extends over 10 amino acids. Germline-derived CDR1 and CDR2 are MNHEY and SMNVEV (reference sequence).

The CDR3 loop reads CASSLGGTGAYNEQFF. The DNA of the CDR3 is TGTGCCAGCAGCTTAGGGGGGACAGGGGCCTACAATGAGCAGTTCTTC. The V gene is TRBV11-3, the J gene TRBJ2-1, with 10 nucleotides matching TRBD1. From germline, CDR1 is SGHNT and CDR2 YENEEA. This CDR3 spans 16 amino acids. The trim removed 1 base at V and 2 bases at J, leaving 2 bases unmatched. The complete variable domain, with remaining parts taken from reference TRBV11-3 and TRBJ2-1, reads EAGVVQSPRYKIIEKKQPVAFWCNPISGHNTLYWYLQNLGQGPELLIRYENEEAVDDSQLPKDRFSAERLKGVDSTLKIQPAELGDSAVYLCASSLGGTGAYNEQFFGPGTRLTVL.

This chain uses TRBV5-6 with TRBJ2-1, with 13 bases identical to TRBD2. J gave up 6 bases and V 3 bases, and 3 bases lay outside the gene matches. Germline V gene lookup returns CDR1 SGHDT and CDR2 YYEEEE. The CDR3 loop spans 15 amino acids. The CDR3, as DNA: TGTGCCAGCAGCTGGGGACTAGCGGGACTCAATGAGCAGTTCTTC. Protein: CASSWGLAGLNEQFF.

CDR3 DNA sequence: TGTGCCAGCAGCTTAGACGGGACACGTACGCAGTATTTT. Protein product: CASSLDGTRTQYF. The V and J genes are TRBV11-3 and TRBJ2-3; possible D gene TRBD1, 6 bases. V lost 0 bases and J 8 bases, leaving 9 bases between the germline ends. This CDR3 comprises 13 residues. Germline lookup yields CDR1 SGHNT and CDR2 YENEEA.

The J gene is TRBJ2-1, the V gene TRBV11-3, with TRBD2 as a possible D gene (5 bases). Germline V gene sequence: CDR1 SGHNT, CDR2 YENEEA. V was pared by 5 bases and J by 3 bases, with 11 bases between. The length of the CDR3 is 14 residues. CDR3 nucleotides: TGTGCCAGCAGCGGAGGACTCCTCTACAATGAGCAGTTCTTC. Translating gives CASSGGLLYNEQFF.

This clone was seen only a few times. This chain connects TRBV29-1 to TRBJ1-2, with unresolved D. This CDR3 is built from 11 residues. Trimming pared 6 bases from V and 6 bases from J, leaving 11 bases between. Germline assignment: CDR1 SQVTM and CDR2 ANQGSEA. The CDR3 here is CSVVWRDGYTF. The DNA of the CDR3 is TGCAGCGTGGTTTGGAGGGATGGCTACACCTTC.

In this sample, this clone turned up a few times. The chain carries TRBV5-4 and TRBJ2-7; the match to TRBD2 covers 11 bases. Germline V gene lookup returns CDR1 SGHNT and CDR2 YYREEE (reference sequence). The CDR3 covers 13 residues. The V segment lost 6 bases and the J segment 5 bases; nucleotides outside the gene matches: 4. CDR3 coding DNA: TGTGCCAGCAAGCCGGGACTAGCGGACGAGCAGTACTTC. As protein: CASKPGLADEQYF.

The chain recombines TRBV6-2 or TRBV6-3 with TRBJ2-7, with 8 bases lining up with TRBD2. This CDR3 is built from 14 residues. J gave up 4 bases and V 6 bases, and 8 bases lay outside the gene matches. CDR1 is MNHEY, CDR2 SVGEGT, per germline. DNA for the CDR3: TGTGCCAGCAGCCGGGAGGGCCGAGATTACGAGCAGTACTTC. It translates to CASSREGRDYEQYF.

The chain uses TRBV11-3 and TRBJ2-5, with 7 bases lining up with TRBD2. The trim removed 5 bases at V and 7 bases at J, leaving 7 bases unmatched. The CDR3 has 13 amino acids. Germline V gene data show CDR1 as SGHNT and CDR2 as YENEEA. CDR3 sequence (DNA): TGTGCCAGCAGCGGACCATCGGGGGGGACCCAGTACTTC. Its translation: CASSGPSGGTQYF. The whole variable domain, filled in from reference TRBV11-3 and TRBJ2-5, reads EAGVVQSPRYKIIEKKQPVAFWCNPISGHNTLYWYLQNLGQGPELLIRYENEEAVDDSQLPKDRFSAERLKGVDSTLKIQPAELGDSAVYLCASSGPSGGTQYFGPGTRLLVL.

This clone was observed a few times. The chain employs TRBV3-1 (or the pseudogene TRBV3-2) and TRBJ2-3; 15 bases are a match to TRBD2. CDR1 and CDR2 (germline): LGHDT, YNNKEL (reference sequence). The V segment lost 5 bases and the J segment 5 bases; nucleotides outside the gene matches: 8. The CDR3 extends over 17 amino acids. CDR3 region: CASSSPGLAGGQDTQYF. Here the CDR3 DNA reads TGTGCCAGCAGCTCGCCGGGACTAGCGGGGGGTCAAGATACGCAGTATTTT.

V is TRBV19 and J is TRBJ2-7, with D possibly TRBD1 on 5 matching bases. V lost 10 bases and J lost 6, with 16 bases in between. The CDR3 runs 12 residues. Germline lookup yields CDR1 LNHDA and CDR2 SQIVND (reference sequence). The CDR3 reads CATEEGAAEQYF. The CDR3 nucleotides are TGTGCCACCGAGGAAGGGGCCGCCGAGCAGTACTTC.